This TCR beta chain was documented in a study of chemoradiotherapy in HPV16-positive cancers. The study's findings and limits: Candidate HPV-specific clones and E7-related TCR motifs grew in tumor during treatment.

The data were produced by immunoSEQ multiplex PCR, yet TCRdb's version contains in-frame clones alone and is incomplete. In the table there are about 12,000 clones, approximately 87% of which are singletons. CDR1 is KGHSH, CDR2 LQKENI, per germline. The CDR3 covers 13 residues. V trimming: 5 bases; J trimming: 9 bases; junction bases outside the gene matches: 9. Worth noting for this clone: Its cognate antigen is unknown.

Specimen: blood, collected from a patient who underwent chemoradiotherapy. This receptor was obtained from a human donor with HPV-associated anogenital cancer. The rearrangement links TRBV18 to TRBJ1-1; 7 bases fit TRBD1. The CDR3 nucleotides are TGTGCCAGCTCAGCGGGACAGATGTTGCAAGCTTTCTTT. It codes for CASSAGQMLQAFF.